This TCR beta chain was recorded in a study of T-cell reconstitution after alpha-beta-depleted transplantation in children. This clonotype was detected only a few times. Its matching antigen is unknown. The study, taken as a whole, reports: Some patients' high day-60 TCRbeta diversity was attributed to recipient cells surviving conditioning.

Unique molecular identifiers were incorporated into the prepared TCRbeta library. TCRdb re-derived calls from the PCR reads in MiXCR, one entry per CDR3 protein. The sample has some 180,000 distinct CDR3 sequences, roughly 6.6% seen once. This CDR3 comprises 13 residues. Trimming took 5 bases from V and 5 from J, leaving 12 bases between them. From germline, CDR1 is KGHSH and CDR2 LQKENI. This clonotype was sampled from a boy aged 2 to 9 with acute lymphoblastic leukemia, due to receive a stem cell transplant. The input for sequencing was PBMCs, taken before TCRalphabeta/CD19-depleted stem cell transplant. The chain has TRBV18 and TRBJ1-1; TRBD1 is a possible D gene (5 bases). DNA of the CDR3: TGTGCCAGCTCAGCAGAGGAGGGGACTGAAGCTTTCTTT. Translated, it gives CASSAEEGTEAFF.